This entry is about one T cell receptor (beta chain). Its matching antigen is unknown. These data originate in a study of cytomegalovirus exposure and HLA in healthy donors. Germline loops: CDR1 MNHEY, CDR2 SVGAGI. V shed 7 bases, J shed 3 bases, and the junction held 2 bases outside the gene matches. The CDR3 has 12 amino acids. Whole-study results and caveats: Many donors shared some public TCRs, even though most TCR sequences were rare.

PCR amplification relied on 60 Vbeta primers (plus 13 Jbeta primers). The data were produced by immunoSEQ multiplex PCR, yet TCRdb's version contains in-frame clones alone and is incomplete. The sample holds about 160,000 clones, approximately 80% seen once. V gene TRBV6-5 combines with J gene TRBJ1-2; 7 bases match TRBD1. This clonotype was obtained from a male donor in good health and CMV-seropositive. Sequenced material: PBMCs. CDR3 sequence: CASNDRDYGYTF. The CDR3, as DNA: TGTGCCAGCAATGACAGGGACTATGGCTACACCTTC.